This TCR beta chain was recovered during a study of CD4 T cells in relation to SARS-CoV-2 and coronaviruses. Study information: ViraFEST: roughly 9-day antigen culture of PBMCs, then TCR beta CDR3 sequencing. Shared crossreactive spike epitopes were mapped to their HLA restriction. Whole-study results and caveats: In 55% to 75% of donors, memory CD4+ clonotypes crossrecognized SARS-CoV-2 and at least one common cold coronavirus spike.

CD4+ T cells from unexposed donors were obtained before the COVID-19 pandemic (2011-2018). The cells were cultured for 10 days before CD4+ T cells were isolated. Testing used SARS-CoV-2 S/N and four cold-coronavirus spikes on unexposed-donor CD4+ T cells, cells permitting. Comments on this clone: Its antigen remains unknown.

The CDR3 is 15 residues long. Germline CDR1 MNHEY, CDR2 SVGAGI. V shed 5 bases, J shed 7 bases, and the junction held 12 bases outside the gene matches. Method: immunoSEQ multiplex PCR; TCRdb's copy keeps in-frame clones and lacks some. Altogether some 21,000 clones are present, around 76% being singletons, with the ten largest covering roughly 17%. Specimen: CD4+ T cells from PBMCs, cultured in vitro. The TCR comes from a human donor in good health. This chain connects TRBV6-5 to TRBJ2-7; 9 nucleotides align to TRBD2. CDR3 region: CASSTGLAVAGEQYF. In nucleotides, the CDR3 is TGTGCCAGCAGTACGGGACTAGCCGTAGCTGGAGAGCAGTACTTC.